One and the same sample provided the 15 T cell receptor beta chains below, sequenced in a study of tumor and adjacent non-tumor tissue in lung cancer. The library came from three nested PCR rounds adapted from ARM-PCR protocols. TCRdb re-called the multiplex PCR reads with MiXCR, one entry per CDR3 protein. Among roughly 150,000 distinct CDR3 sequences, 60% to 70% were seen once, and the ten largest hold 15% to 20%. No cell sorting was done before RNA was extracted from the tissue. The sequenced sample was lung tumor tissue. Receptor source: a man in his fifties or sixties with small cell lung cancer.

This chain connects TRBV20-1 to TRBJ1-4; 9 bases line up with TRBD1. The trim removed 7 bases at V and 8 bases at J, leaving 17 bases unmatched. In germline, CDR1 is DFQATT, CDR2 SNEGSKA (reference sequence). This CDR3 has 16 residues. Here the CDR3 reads CSVSTPWTGAGEKLFF. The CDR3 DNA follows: TGCAGTGTCTCGACCCCGTGGACAGGGGCGGGCGAAAAACTGTTTTTT.

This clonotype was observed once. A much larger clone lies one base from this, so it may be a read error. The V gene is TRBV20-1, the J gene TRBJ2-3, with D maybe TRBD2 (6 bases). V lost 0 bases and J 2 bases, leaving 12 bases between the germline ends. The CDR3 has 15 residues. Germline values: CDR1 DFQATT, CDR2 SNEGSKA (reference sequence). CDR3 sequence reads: CSARDTREYTDTQYF. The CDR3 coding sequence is TGCAGTGCTAGAGATACCCGGGAGTACACAGATACGCAGTATTTT.

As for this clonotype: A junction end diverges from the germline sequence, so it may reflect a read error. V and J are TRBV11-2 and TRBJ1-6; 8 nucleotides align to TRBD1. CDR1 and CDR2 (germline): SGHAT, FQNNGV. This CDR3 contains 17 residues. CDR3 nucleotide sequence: TGTGCCAGTAGCTCAGAGCGCTCGGCAGGGGGCAGATCACCCCTCCACTTT. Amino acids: CASSSERSAGGRSPLHF.

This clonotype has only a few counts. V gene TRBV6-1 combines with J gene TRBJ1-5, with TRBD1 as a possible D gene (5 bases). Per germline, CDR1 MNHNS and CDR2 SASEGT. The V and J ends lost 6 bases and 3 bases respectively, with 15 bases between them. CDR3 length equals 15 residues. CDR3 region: CASSRGRFINQPQHF. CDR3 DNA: TGTGCCAGCAGCCGGGGACGATTTATCAATCAGCCCCAGCATTTT.

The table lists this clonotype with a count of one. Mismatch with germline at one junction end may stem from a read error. This CDR3 is CTSRMTGDILSYEQYF. The CDR3 DNA sequence: TGTACCAGCAGGATGACAGGGGACATCCTCTCTTACGAGCAGTACTTC. The V call is TRBV6-6, the J call TRBJ2-7; 8 bases are shared with TRBD1. The CDR3 has 16 amino acids. The germline V gene encodes CDR1 MNHNY and CDR2 SVGAGI (reference sequence).

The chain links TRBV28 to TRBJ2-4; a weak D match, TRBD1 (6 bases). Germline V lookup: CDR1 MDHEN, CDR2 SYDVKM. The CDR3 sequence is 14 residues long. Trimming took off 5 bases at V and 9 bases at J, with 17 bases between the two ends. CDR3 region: CASSPGTWVGIQYF. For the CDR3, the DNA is TGTGCCAGCAGTCCAGGGACATGGGTCGGCATTCAGTACTTC.

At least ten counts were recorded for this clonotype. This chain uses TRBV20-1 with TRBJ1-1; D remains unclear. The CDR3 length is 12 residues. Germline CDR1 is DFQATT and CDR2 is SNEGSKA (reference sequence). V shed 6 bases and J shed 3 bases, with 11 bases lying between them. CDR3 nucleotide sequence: TGCAGTGCCTCTCAATCGGACACTGAAGCTTTCTTT. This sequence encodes CSASQSDTEAFF.

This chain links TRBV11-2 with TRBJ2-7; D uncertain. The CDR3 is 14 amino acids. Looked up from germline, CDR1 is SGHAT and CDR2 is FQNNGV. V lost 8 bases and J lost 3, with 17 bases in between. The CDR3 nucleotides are TGTGCCAGCCGACGGGCCCTATACCGCTACGAGCAGTACTTC. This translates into CASRRALYRYEQYF.

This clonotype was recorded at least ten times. This CDR3 is CASSPDYYEQYF. The CDR3 bases are TGTGCCAGCAGTCCTGACTACTACGAGCAGTACTTC. The chain employs TRBV4-2 and TRBJ2-7, with a weak D call TRBD2 (5 bases). The V gene's germline CDR1 is LGHNA and CDR2 YNFKEQ. The CDR3 is made up of 12 amino acids. V was cut by 6 bases and J by 3 bases, with 9 bases left in between.

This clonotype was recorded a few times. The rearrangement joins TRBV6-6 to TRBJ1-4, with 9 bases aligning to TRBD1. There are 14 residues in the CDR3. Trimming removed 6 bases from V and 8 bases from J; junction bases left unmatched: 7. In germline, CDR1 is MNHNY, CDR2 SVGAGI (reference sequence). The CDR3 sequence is CASSFGTGLEKLFF. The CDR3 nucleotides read TGTGCCAGCAGCTTCGGGACAGGGCTCGAAAAACTGTTTTTT.

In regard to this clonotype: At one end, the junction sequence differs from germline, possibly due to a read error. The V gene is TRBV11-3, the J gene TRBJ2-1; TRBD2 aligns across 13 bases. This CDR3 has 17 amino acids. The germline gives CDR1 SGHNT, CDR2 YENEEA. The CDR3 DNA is TGTGCCAGCAGCTCGGGACTAGCGGGAAAGCCCTACAATGAGCAGTTGTTC. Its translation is CASSSGLAGKPYNEQLF.

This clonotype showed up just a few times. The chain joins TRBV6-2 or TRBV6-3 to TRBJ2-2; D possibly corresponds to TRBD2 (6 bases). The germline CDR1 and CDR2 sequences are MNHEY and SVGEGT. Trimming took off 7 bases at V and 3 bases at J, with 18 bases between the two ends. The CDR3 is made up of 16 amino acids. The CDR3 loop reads CASIRGTTGDTGELFF. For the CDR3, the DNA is TGTGCCAGCATTAGGGGCACGACGGGGGACACCGGGGAGCTGTTTTTT.

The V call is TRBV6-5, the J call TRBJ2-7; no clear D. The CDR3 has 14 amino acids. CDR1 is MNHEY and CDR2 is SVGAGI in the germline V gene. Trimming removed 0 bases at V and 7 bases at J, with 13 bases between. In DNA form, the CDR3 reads TGTGCCAGCAGTTACTCGGAGTGGTCGTGGGAGCAGTACGTC. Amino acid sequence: CASSYSEWSWEQYV.

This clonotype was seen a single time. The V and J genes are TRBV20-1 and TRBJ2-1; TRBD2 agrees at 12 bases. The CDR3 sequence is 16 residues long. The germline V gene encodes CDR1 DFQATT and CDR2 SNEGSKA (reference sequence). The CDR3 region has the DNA TGCATTGCCTACCAAACTAGCGGGAGGTCCTACAATGAGCAGTTCTTC. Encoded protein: CIAYQTSGRSYNEQFF.

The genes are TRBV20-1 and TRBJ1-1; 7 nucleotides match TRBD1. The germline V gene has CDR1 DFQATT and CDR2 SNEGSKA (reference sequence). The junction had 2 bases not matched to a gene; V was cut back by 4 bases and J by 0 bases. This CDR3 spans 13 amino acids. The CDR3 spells CSATRGMNTEAFF. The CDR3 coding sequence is TGCAGTGCTACCAGGGGGATGAACACTGAAGCTTTCTTT.